The 13 T cell receptor beta chains presented below share a single source sample, sequenced in a study of CD8+CD57+ T cells in acquired aplastic anemia. TCR beta VDJ and CDR3 were profiled, and genomic DNA was the template. One entry per CDR3 protein, called by TCRdb with MiXCR from the reads. The sample includes over 150,000 distinct CDR3 sequences, 63% of them seen just once. The patients chosen for sequencing had shown expansion of CD8+CD57+ cells (detected by flow cytometry). The sample was sorted CD4+, CD8+, or CD8+CD57+ T cells (not recorded which) from PBMCs. The receptors stem from a human donor with aplastic anemia.

This rearrangement joins TRBV27 to TRBJ2-7; D gene uncertain. The CDR3 is made up of 12 amino acids. Germline lookup yields CDR1 MNHEY and CDR2 SMNVEV (reference sequence). The germline V and J ends were trimmed by 2 bases and 5 bases, with 7 bases remaining between them. The CDR3 reads CASSLGPDEQYF. The CDR3 DNA reads as TGTGCCAGCAGTTTAGGCCCGGACGAGCAGTACTTC.

J is TRBJ1-6 and V is TRBV6-5; 11 positions agree with TRBD1. Looked up from germline, CDR1 is MNHEY and CDR2 is SVGAGI. The length of the CDR3 is 14 residues. J lost 10 bases, V lost 6 bases, and 5 bases had no gene match. This chain's CDR3 is CASRTRDRGSPLHF. The CDR3 bases are TGTGCCAGCAGAACCCGGGACAGGGGGTCACCCCTCCACTTT.

The CDR3 coding sequence is TGTGCCAGCAGCATACCGGGACAGGGGGTTTCTGGGGCCAACGTCCTGACTTTC. It specifies CASSIPGQGVSGANVLTF. The chain recombines TRBV7-9 with TRBJ2-6; 11 bases agree with TRBD1. CDR3 length: 18 residues. Germline trimming cut 5 bases from V and 1 base from J; bases unmatched to any gene: 7. Per germline, CDR1 SEHNR and CDR2 FQNEAQ (reference sequence). Complete variable domain (other parts from reference TRBV7-9 and TRBJ2-6): DTGVSQNPRHKITKRGQNVTFRCDPISEHNRLYWYRQTLGQGPEFLTYFQNEAQLEKSRLLSDRFSAERPKGSFSTLEIQRTEQGDSAMYLCASSIPGQGVSGANVLTFGAGSRLTVL.

This clonotype was found many times. This chain links TRBV7-2 with TRBJ2-2, with 10 nucleotides matching TRBD1. From germline, CDR1 is SGHTA and CDR2 FQGNSA. V shed 6 bases, J shed 5 bases, and the junction held 9 bases outside the gene matches. The CDR3 is 16 residues long. The DNA for the CDR3 is TGTGCCAGCAGTATACTCCGGGACAGGGGAACCGGGGAGCTGTTTTTT. This gives the protein CASSILRDRGTGELFF. The whole variable domain, remainder taken from reference TRBV7-2 and TRBJ2-2, is GAGVSQSPSNKVTEKGKDVELRCDPISGHTALYWYRQSLGQGLEFLIYFQGNSAPDKSGLPSDRFSAERTGGSVSTLTIQRTQQEDSAVYLCASSILRDRGTGELFFGEGSRLTVL.

This clonotype has at least ten counts. J is TRBJ2-1 and V is TRBV12-3 or TRBV12-4, with a possible D match to TRBD2 (6 bases). V shed 4 bases and J shed 6 bases, with 10 bases lying between them. This CDR3 has 13 residues. The CDR3 sequence: CASSSLGGNEQFF. The CDR3 DNA follows: TGTGCCAGCAGTTCCCTCGGGGGCAATGAGCAGTTCTTC.

This clonotype was observed a few times. This chain uses TRBV15 with TRBJ2-7; no firm D call. Trimming left V 0 bases short and J 7 bases short, with 10 bases between. The germline V gene has CDR1 LNHNV and CDR2 YYDKDF (reference sequence). This CDR3 comprises 13 residues. CDR3 region: CATSRDRSAEQYF. The CDR3 nucleotides are TGTGCCACCAGCAGAGATCGGAGCGCTGAGCAGTACTTC.

The CDR3 loop reads CASSLMDRGLPTQYF. DNA for the CDR3: TGTGCCAGCAGCTTAATGGACAGGGGCCTTCCTACGCAGTATTTT. V and J are TRBV7-2 and TRBJ2-3; 9 bases map to TRBD1. CDR1 SGHTA and CDR2 FQGNSA come from the germline V gene. CDR3 size: 15 residues. The V gene end was trimmed by 2 bases and the J gene end by 8 bases; junction bases not matched to a gene: 8. Complete variable domain (other parts from reference TRBV7-2 and TRBJ2-3): GAGVSQSPSNKVTEKGKDVELRCDPISGHTALYWYRQSLGQGLEFLIYFQGNSAPDKSGLPSDRFSAERTGGSVSTLTIQRTQQEDSAVYLCASSLMDRGLPTQYFGPGTRLTVL.

The rearrangement uses TRBV19 and TRBJ2-7, with TRBD1 matching over 8 bases. The CDR3 covers 15 residues. V gave up 5 bases and J gave up 8 bases; unmatched junction bases: 14. Looked up from germline, CDR1 is LNHDA and CDR2 is SQIVND (reference sequence). CDR3 bases: TGTGCCAGTAGTCACACAGGGGGTAGGTTTTATAAGCAGTACTTC. Residues: CASSHTGGRFYKQYF.

The CDR3 DNA reads TGTGCCAGCAGTTACAGGGCGAAAGCTTTCTTT. This sequence encodes CASSYRAKAFF. The rearrangement joins TRBV2 to TRBJ1-1; tentative D call: TRBD1 (6 bases). Trimming removed 5 bases at V and 9 bases at J, with 10 bases between. The germline V gene has CDR1 SNHLY and CDR2 FYNNEI. This CDR3 is 11 amino acids long.

The CDR3 DNA reads as TGTGCCAGCAATTCTGCGGGGCAGGCTAATGAAAAACTGTTTTTT. Encoded protein: CASNSAGQANEKLFF. This chain joins TRBV7-2 and TRBJ1-4; weak D call: TRBD1 (5 bases). The CDR3 is 15 amino acids. V gave up 7 bases and J gave up 3 bases, with 15 bases separating them. Germline V gene lookup returns CDR1 SGHTA and CDR2 FQGNSA.

V is TRBV11-1 and J is TRBJ1-1; the D gene is possibly TRBD1 (6 bases). Germline V gene lookup returns CDR1 SGHAT and CDR2 FQDESV (reference sequence). CDR3 length: 15 amino acids. V was cut by 4 bases and J by 4 bases, with 16 bases left in between. CDR3 loop: CASSYTRTVGTEAFF. The DNA for the CDR3 is TGTGCCAGCAGCTATACCCGGACAGTTGGCACTGAAGCTTTCTTT. The full variable domain, its missing parts supplied by reference TRBV11-1 and TRBJ1-1, is EAEVAQSPRYKITEKSQAVAFWCDPISGHATLYWYRQILGQGPELLVQFQDESVVDDSQLPKDRFSAERLKGVDSTLKIQPAELGDSAMYLCASSYTRTVGTEAFFGQGTRLTVV.

V usage is TRBV2 and J usage is TRBJ2-1, with TRBD2 matching over 10 bases. V was pared by 6 bases and J by 6 bases, with 8 bases of the junction left unmatched. CDR1 and CDR2 from the germline V gene are SNHLY and FYNNEI. This CDR3 has 15 amino acids. The CDR3 loop reads CASSAWTSGSNEQFF. CDR3 coding DNA: TGTGCCAGCAGCGCTTGGACTAGCGGATCCAATGAGCAGTTCTTC. The entire variable domain, with the rest obtained from reference TRBV2 and TRBJ2-1, is as follows: EPEVTQTPSHQVTQMGQEVILRCVPISNHLYFYWYRQILGQKVEFLVSFYNNEISEKSEIFDDQFSVERPDGSNFTLKIRSTKLEDSAMYFCASSAWTSGSNEQFFGPGTRLTVL.

The V gene is TRBV29-1, the J gene TRBJ2-2; TRBD1 might be the D (5 bases). The CDR3 contains 13 residues. V was cut by 3 bases and J by 5 bases, with 10 bases left in between. Germline V lookup: CDR1 SQVTM, CDR2 ANQGSEA. The DNA of the CDR3 is TGCAGCGTTGATGAACAGGATACCGGGGAGCTGTTTTTT. Its protein is CSVDEQDTGELFF.